The entry below describes one TCR beta chain. The target antigen is unknown. The data were produced by immunoSEQ multiplex PCR, yet TCRdb's version contains in-frame clones alone and is incomplete. The sample yields 75,000 to 100,000 clones, about nine tenths seen once. This sample was included in a study of graft-versus-host responses after intestinal transplantation. At the level of the study: All recipients got anti-thymocyte globulin induction, then tacrolimus and steroids for approximately 3 years. Study results and caveats: Among recipient marrow samples, GvH clones were found; some appeared first in ileum or blood. Within the allografts of patients who had graft-donor T cell macrochimerism, graft-versus-host to host-versus-graft clonal ratios were high. The highest levels of circulating GvH clones went along with early declines in HvG clones after transplant.

J lost 2 bases, V lost 8 bases, and 6 bases had no gene match. The CDR3 covers 13 residues. Germline-derived CDR1 and CDR2 are SGHDN and FVKESK. The TCR sequence derives from a human donor who was the organ donor for an intestinal transplant. The V gene is TRBV14, the J gene TRBJ2-7; TRBD2 agrees at 7 bases. The source material was unstimulated CD4+ T cells sorted from spleen or lymph node cells, sampled before transplant. The CDR3, as DNA: TGTGCCAGCGCGGCGGGGGTCACCTACGAGCAGTACTTC. Encoded protein: CASAAGVTYEQYF.